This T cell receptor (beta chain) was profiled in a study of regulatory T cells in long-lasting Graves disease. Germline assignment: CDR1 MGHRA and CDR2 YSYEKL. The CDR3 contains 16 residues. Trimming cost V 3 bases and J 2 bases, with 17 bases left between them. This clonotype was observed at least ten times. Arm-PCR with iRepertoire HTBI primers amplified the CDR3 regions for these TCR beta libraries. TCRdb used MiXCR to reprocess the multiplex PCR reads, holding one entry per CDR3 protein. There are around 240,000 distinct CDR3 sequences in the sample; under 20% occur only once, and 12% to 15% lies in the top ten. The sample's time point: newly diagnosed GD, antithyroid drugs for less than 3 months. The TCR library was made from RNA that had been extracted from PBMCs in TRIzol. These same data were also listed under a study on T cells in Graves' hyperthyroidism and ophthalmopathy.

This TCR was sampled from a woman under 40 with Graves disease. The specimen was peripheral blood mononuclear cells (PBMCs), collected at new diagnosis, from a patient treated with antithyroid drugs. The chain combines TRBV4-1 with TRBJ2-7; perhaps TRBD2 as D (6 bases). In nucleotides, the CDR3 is TGCGCCAGCAGCCATGTGGTGGGACTTCCTACCTACGAGCAGTACTTC. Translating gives CASSHVVGLPTYEQYF.